This T cell receptor (beta chain) appears in the sequencing data of a study of chemoradiotherapy in HPV16-positive cancers. Findings and caveats of the study: HPV-specific T cells were functionally defined from only a couple of HPV16-positive patients.

The assay was immunoSEQ multiplex PCR, and TCRdb's table has in-frame clones only and misses some. The sample includes 25,000 to 35,000 clones, around four fifths seen only once; the top ten take around 5.1%. This clone was counted between two and nine times. Its target is not known. Sequencing was performed on blood, taken from a patient who underwent chemoradiotherapy. This receptor was identified in a human donor with HPV-associated anogenital cancer.

DNA for the CDR3: TGTGCCAGCAGCCTAAATAGGGGGTTAGCTTTCTTT. This translates into CASSLNRGLAFF. The rearrangement joins TRBV11-2 to TRBJ1-1, with D possibly matching TRBD1 (6 bases). V dropped 5 bases and J dropped 10 bases, with 14 bases sitting between them. The CDR3 length is 12 residues. Germline loops: CDR1 SGHAT, CDR2 FQNNGV.